This T cell receptor beta chain was profiled in a study of T cell responses to AZD1222 COVID-19 vaccine. Clones were read by immunoSEQ multiplex PCR, and TCRdb kept only the in-frame ones, dropping some. The profile shows roughly 140,000 clones, around 90% of them singletons. The germline V gene has CDR1 LGHDT and CDR2 YNNKEL (reference sequence). CDR3 length: 15 amino acids. V was shortened by 0 bases and J by 5 bases, with 13 bases between the two germline ends. This TCR was recovered from an adult in good health. Sequencing used peripheral blood, obtained on day 0 of AZD1222 vaccination. The chain employs TRBV3-1 (or the pseudogene TRBV3-2) and TRBJ1-2; D might be TRBD1 (5 bases). The DNA of the CDR3 is TGTGCCAGCAGCCAAGAATCCGCAGGGAGGTATGGCTACACCTTC. It is translated as CASSQESAGRYGYTF.